Listed here is a single T cell receptor (beta chain). What it recognizes is unknown. The source of the sample is a study of blood T cells in healthy people across ages. Overall study context: Template switching recovered approximately one barcoded beta molecule for every two T cells. Regarding the study as a whole: The recorded TCR beta diversity per million T cells decreased in a roughly linear manner with age.

The germline V gene has CDR1 LGHNA and CDR2 YNFKEQ. V shed 5 bases and J shed 0 bases, with 11 bases lying between them. The CDR3 is 15 amino acids. Healthy Caucasian individuals from Russia aged about 6 to 100 were enrolled as donors. The study isolated at least 6.5 million PBMCs from each sample. Primers used in a second PCR of about 6 to 11 cycles were a sample-barcoded 5' primer and a J-beta primer mix. TCRdb recomputed calls from the 5' RACE reads with MiXCR, one row per CDR3 protein. The table lists about 580,000 distinct CDR3 sequences, 47% of them singletons. The clonotype comes from an elderly man in good health. Sequencing was carried out using blood. The chain has TRBV4-2 and TRBJ2-4; D gene uncertain. The DNA of the CDR3 is TGTGCCAGCAGCACAGAGAAACTAGCCAAAAACATTCAGTACTTC. As protein: CASSTEKLAKNIQYF.